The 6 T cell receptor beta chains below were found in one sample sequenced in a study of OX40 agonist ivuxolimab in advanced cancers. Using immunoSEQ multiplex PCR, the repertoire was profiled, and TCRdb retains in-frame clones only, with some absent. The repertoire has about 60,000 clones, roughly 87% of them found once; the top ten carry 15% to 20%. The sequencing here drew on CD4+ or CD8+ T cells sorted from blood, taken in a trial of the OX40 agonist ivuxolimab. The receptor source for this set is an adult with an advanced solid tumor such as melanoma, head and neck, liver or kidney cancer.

The CDR3 protein is CAISAIGLENYEQYF. As DNA, the CDR3 is TGTGCCATCAGTGCCATAGGGCTGGAAAACTACGAGCAGTACTTC. The genes are TRBV10-3 and TRBJ2-7; no reliable D call. The CDR3 loop spans 15 amino acids. The germline gives CDR1 ENHRY, CDR2 SYGVKD. Between the trimmed V and J ends, which lost 4 bases and 3 bases, there was a span of 16 bases.

The DNA of the CDR3 is TGTGCCAGCAGTTTTGCGGGAAGTAGAGCTGAAGCTTTCTTT. Residues: CASSFAGSRAEAFF. V usage is TRBV6-5 and J usage is TRBJ1-1, with D unresolved. Germline values: CDR1 MNHEY, CDR2 SVGAGI. V dropped 4 bases and J dropped 6 bases, with 15 bases sitting between them. CDR3 size: 14 residues.

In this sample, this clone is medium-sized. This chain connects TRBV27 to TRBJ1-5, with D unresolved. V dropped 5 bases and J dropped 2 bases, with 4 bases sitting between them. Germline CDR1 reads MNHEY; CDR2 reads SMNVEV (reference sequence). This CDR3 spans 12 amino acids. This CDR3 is CASSDRNQPQHF. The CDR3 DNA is TGTGCCAGCAGTGATCGCAATCAGCCCCAGCATTTT.

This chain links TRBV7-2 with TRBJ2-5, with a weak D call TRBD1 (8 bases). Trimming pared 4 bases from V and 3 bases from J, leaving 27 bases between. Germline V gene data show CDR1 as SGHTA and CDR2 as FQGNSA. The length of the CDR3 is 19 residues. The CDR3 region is CASSSSRGAQGGRKETQYF. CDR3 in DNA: TGTGCCAGCAGCTCATCCCGGGGGGCACAGGGGGGACGTAAAGAGACCCAGTACTTC.

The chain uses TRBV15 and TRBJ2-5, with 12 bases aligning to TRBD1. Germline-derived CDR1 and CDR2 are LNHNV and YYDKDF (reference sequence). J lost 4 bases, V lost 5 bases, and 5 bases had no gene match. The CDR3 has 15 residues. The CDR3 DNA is TGTGCCACCAGCCCGGGGACAGGGGGCGCAGAGACCCAGTACTTC. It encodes CATSPGTGGAETQYF.

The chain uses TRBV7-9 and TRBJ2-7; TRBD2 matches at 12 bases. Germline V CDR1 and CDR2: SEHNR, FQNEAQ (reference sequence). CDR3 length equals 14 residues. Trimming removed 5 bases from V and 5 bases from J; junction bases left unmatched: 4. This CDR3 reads CASSELAGGHEQYF. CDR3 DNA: TGTGCCAGCAGCGAACTAGCGGGGGGTCACGAGCAGTACTTC. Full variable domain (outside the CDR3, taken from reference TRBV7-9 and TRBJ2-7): DTGVSQNPRHKITKRGQNVTFRCDPISEHNRLYWYRQTLGQGPEFLTYFQNEAQLEKSRLLSDRFSAERPKGSFSTLEIQRTEQGDSAMYLCASSELAGGHEQYFGPGTRLTVT.